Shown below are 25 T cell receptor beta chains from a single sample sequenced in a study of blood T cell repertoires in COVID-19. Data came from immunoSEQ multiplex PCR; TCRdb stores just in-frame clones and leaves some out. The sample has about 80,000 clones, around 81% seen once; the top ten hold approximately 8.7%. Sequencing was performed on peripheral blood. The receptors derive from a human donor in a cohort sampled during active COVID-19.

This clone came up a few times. CDR3 DNA: TGTGCCAGCAGAGAGGCAGCCTATAATTCACCCCTCCACTTT. Its translation: CASREAAYNSPLHF. The chain joins TRBV6-5 to TRBJ1-6; D unresolved. The CDR3 spans 14 residues. Trimming removed 6 bases at V and 2 bases at J, with 8 bases between. The germline CDR1 and CDR2 sequences are MNHEY and SVGAGI.

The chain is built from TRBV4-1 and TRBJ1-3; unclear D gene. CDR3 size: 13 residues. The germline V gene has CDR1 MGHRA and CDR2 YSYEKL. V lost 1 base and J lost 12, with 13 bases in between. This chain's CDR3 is CASSQARSGNIYF. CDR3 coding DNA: TGCGCCAGCAGCCAAGCCCGGAGCGGGAACATATATTTT.

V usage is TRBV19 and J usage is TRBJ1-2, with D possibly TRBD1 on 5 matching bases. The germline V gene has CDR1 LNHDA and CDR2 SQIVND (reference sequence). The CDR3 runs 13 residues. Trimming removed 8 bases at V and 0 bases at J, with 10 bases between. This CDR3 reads CASQRGTNYGYTF. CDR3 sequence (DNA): TGTGCCAGTCAAAGGGGTACTAACTATGGCTACACCTTC.

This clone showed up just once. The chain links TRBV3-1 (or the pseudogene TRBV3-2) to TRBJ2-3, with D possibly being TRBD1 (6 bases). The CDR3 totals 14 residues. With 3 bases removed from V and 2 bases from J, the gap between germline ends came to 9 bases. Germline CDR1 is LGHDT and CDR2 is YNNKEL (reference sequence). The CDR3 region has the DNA TGTGCCAGCAGCCACAGGGGAACCACAGATACGCAGTATTTT. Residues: CASSHRGTTDTQYF.

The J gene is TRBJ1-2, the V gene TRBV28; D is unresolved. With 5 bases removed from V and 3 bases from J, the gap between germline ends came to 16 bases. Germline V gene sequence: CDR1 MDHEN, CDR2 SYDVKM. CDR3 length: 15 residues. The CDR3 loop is CASSNRRAGDYGYTF. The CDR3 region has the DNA TGTGCCAGCAGTAACCGGCGGGCAGGCGACTATGGCTACACCTTC.

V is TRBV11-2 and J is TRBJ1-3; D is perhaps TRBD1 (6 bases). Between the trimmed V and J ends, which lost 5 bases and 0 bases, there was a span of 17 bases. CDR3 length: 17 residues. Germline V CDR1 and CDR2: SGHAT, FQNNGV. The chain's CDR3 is CASSPEGGGISGNTIYF. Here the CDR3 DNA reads TGTGCCAGCAGCCCGGAGGGGGGAGGGATCTCTGGAAACACCATATATTTT.

CDR3: CASSLYAREYF. The CDR3 DNA follows: TGTGCCAGCAGTTTATACGCCAGGGAGTACTTC. This chain links TRBV28 with TRBJ2-7; D may be TRBD1 (5 bases). CDR1 MDHEN and CDR2 SYDVKM come from the germline V gene. V lost 1 base and J 11 bases, leaving 9 bases between the germline ends. This CDR3 is 11 amino acids long.

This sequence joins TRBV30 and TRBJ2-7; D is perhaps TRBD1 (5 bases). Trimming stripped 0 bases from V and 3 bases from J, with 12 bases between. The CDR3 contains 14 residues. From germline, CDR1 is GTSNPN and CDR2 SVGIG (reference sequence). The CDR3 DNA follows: TGTGCCTGGAGTGTGGTAAGGGGTAACTACGAGCAGTACTTC. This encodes CAWSVVRGNYEQYF.

The CDR3 here is CASSLAQGARETQYF. For the CDR3, the DNA is TGTGCCAGCAGCTTGGCTCAGGGGGCGAGAGAGACCCAGTACTTC. The chain has TRBV5-4 and TRBJ2-5; 8 bases are shared with TRBD1. Losses at the gene ends were 0 bases for V and 4 bases for J; bases not matched to a gene: 5. The CDR3 contains 15 residues. The germline gives CDR1 SGHNT, CDR2 YYREEE (reference sequence).

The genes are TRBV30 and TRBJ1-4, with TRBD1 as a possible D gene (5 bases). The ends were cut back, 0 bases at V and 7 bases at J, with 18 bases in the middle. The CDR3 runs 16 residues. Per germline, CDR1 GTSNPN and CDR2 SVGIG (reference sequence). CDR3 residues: CAWSVQVRVMSEKLFF. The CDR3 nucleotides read TGTGCCTGGAGTGTACAAGTCAGGGTGATGAGTGAAAAACTGTTTTTT.

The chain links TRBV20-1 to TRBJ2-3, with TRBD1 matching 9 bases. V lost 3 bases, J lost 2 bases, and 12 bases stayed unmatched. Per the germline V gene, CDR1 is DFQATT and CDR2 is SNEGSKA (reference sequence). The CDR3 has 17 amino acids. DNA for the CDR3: TGCAGTGCTAGTCCCGGGGACAGGGCGGGGTCCACAGATACGCAGTATTTT. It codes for CSASPGDRAGSTDTQYF.

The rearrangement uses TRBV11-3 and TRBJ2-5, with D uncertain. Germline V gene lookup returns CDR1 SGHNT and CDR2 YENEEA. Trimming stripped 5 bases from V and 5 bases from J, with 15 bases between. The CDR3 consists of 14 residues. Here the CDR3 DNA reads TGTGCCAGCAGCCCCCTTGGCGGATGGGAGACCCAGTACTTC. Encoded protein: CASSPLGGWETQYF. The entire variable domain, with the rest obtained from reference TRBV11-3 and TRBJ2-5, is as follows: EAGVVQSPRYKIIEKKQPVAFWCNPISGHNTLYWYLQNLGQGPELLIRYENEEAVDDSQLPKDRFSAERLKGVDSTLKIQPAELGDSAVYLCASSPLGGWETQYFGPGTRLLVL.

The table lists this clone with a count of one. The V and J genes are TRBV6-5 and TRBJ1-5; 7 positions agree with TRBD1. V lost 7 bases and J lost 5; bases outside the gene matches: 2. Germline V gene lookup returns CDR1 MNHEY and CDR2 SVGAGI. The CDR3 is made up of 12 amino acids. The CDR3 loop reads CASKQGDQPQHF. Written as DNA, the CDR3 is TGTGCCAGCAAGCAGGGGGATCAGCCCCAGCATTTT.

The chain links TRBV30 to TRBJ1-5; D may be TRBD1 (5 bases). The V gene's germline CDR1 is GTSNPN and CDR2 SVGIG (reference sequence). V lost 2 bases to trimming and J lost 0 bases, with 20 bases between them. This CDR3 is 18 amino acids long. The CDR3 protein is CAWSLGLREGYSNQPQHF. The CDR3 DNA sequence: TGTGCCTGGAGTCTGGGACTAAGAGAGGGGTATAGCAATCAGCCCCAGCATTTT.

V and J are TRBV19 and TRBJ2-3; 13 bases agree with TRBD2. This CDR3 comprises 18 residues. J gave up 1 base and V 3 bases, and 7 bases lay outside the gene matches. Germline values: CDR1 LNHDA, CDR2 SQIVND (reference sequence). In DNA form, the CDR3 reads TGTGCCAGTAGTATCTCCCCCGGACTAGCGGGGGGCACAGATACGCAGTATTTT. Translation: CASSISPGLAGGTDTQYF.

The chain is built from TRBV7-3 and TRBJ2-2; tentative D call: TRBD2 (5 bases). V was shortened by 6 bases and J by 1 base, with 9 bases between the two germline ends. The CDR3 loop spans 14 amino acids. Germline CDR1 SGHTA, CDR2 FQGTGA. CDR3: CASSSSGNTGELFF. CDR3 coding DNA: TGTGCCAGCAGTTCCAGCGGGAACACCGGGGAGCTGTTTTTT.

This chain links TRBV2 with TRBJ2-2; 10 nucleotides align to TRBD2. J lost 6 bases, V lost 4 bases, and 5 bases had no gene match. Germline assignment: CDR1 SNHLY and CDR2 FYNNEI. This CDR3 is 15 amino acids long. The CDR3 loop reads CASSGPAGGPGELFF. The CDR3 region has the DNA TGTGCCAGCAGTGGACCAGCGGGGGGGCCCGGGGAGCTGTTTTTT.

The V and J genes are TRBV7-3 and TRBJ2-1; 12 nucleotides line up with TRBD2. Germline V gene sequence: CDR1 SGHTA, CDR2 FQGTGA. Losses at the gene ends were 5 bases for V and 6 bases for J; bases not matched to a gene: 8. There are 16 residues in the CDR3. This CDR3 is CASSRGLAGIINEQFF. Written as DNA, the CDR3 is TGTGCCAGCAGCCGTGGACTAGCGGGGATAATCAATGAGCAGTTCTTC. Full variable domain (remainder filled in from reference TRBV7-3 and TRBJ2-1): GAGVSQTPSNKVTEKGKYVELRCDPISGHTALYWYRQSLGQGPEFLIYFQGTGAADDSGLPNDRFFAVRPEGSVSTLKIQRTERGDSAVYLCASSRGLAGIINEQFFGPGTRLTVL.

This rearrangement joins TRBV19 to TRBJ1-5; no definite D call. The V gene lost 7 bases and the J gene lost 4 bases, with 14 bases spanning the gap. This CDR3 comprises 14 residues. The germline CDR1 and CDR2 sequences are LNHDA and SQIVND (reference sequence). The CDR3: CASISTRSNQPQHF. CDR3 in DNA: TGTGCCAGTATCTCAACTCGGTCAAATCAGCCCCAGCATTTT.

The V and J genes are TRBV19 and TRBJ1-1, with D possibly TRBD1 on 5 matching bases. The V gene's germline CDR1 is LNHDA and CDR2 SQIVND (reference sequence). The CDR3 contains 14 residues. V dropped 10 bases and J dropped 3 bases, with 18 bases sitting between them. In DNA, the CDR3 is TGTGCCACTAAATCCTCAGACAGATACACTGAAGCTTTCTTT. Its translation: CATKSSDRYTEAFF.

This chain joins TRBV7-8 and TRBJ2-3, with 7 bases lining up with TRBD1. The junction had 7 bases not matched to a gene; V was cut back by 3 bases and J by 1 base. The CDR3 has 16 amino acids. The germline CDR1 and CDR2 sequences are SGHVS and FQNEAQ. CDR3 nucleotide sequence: TGTGCCAGCAGCTTTACGAGGGGGCAGGGCACAGATACGCAGTATTTT. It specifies CASSFTRGQGTDTQYF. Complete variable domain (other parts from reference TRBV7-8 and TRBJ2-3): GAGVSQSPRYKVAKRGQDVALRCDPISGHVSLFWYQQALGQGPEFLTYFQNEAQLDKSGLPSDRFFAERPEGSVSTLKIQRTQQEDSAVYLCASSFTRGQGTDTQYFGPGTRLTVL.

CDR3 sequence (DNA): TGTGCCAGCAGTTACACTACTAGCGGGCTGGCGGCCGAGCAGTACTTC. It translates to CASSYTTSGLAAEQYF. V and J are TRBV6-6 and TRBJ2-7; TRBD2 matches 9 bases. Germline CDR1 is MNHNY and CDR2 is SVGAGI (reference sequence). The junction had 11 bases not matched to a gene; V was cut back by 2 bases and J by 6 bases. There are 16 residues in the CDR3.

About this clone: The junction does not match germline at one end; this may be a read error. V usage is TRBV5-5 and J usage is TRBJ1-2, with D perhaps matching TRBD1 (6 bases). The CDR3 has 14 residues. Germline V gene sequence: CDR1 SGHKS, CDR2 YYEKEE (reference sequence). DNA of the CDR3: TGTGCCAGCAGCCCTACCGGGACCGGCGAGGGACAAGACTTC. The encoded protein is CASSPTGTGEGQDF.

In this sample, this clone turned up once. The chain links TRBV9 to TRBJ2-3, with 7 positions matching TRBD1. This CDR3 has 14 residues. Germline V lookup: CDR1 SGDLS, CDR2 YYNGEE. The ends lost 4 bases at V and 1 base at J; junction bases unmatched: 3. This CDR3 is CASSPGQGTDTQYF. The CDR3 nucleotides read TGTGCCAGCAGCCCAGGACAGGGCACAGATACGCAGTATTTT. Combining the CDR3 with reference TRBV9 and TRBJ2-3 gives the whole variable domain DSGVTQTPKHLITATGQRVTLRCSPRSGDLSVYWYQQSLDQGLQFLIQYYNGEERAKGNILERFSAQQFPDLHSELNLSSLELGDSALYFCASSPGQGTDTQYFGPGTRLTVL.

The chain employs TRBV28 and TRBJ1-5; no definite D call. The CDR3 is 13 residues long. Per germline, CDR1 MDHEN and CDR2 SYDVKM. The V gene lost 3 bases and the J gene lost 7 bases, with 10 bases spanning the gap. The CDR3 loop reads CASSFVSGQPQHF. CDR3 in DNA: TGTGCCAGCAGTTTTGTGTCCGGGCAGCCCCAGCATTTT.